This TCR beta chain was documented in a study of molecular identifiers for immune sequencing clone quantification. Whole-study findings and limits: In naive cells, clones above 20 RNA copies held under 1% of molecules, whereas in effector cells they held over 97%.

The J segment lost 0 bases and the V segment lost 5 bases, leaving 8 bases of the junction unmatched. Germline V gene data show CDR1 as MDHEN and CDR2 as SYDVKM. This CDR3 is 18 amino acids long. RNA fractions of 10%, 30% or 50% and roughly 18,000 to 1,000,000 sorted cells were the source of naive CD8 libraries. This clonotype was picked up a small number of times. Its antigen remains unidentified. Preparation of the bulk TCR libraries relied on previously described methods and listed TCR primers. TCRdb re-analysed the PCR reads in MiXCR, keeping a single row per CDR3 protein. There are approximately 97,000 distinct CDR3 sequences in the sample; 35% occur only once, and approximately 10% lies in the top ten.

Sequences were obtained from naive CD8+ T cells from blood, with Jurkat cell RNA spiked in. The subset denotes: FACS-sorted CD8+CD4-CCR7+CD45RA+ naive T cells. The V call is TRBV28, the J call TRBJ2-6; 9 bases agree with TRBD1. This receptor was taken from a human donor in good health. Some libraries in this study had Jurkat cell RNA spiked in. This chain's CDR3 is CASSPPTGGSSGANVLTF. The CDR3 bases are TGTGCCAGCAGTCCGCCGACAGGGGGAAGCTCTGGGGCCAACGTCCTGACTTTC.